This TCR beta chain was captured by sequencing in a study of blood T cell repertoires in COVID-19. Sequencing used immunoSEQ multiplex PCR; TCRdb keeps in-frame clones, though not all of them. The sample carries roughly 400,000 clones, approximately 92% recorded once. The V and J ends lost 5 bases and 7 bases, in that order; junction bases with no gene match: 3. CDR1 is SEHNR and CDR2 is FQNEAQ in the germline V gene (reference sequence). CDR3 length: 13 residues. This clonotype was obtained from a man younger than 45 who had recovered from COVID-19. The V gene is TRBV7-9, the J gene TRBJ2-1; 9 bases map to TRBD2. Specimen: PBMCs or T cells enriched from blood (not recorded which). This CDR3 is CASSTTSGNEQFF. CDR3 DNA sequence: TGTGCCAGCAGCACCACTAGCGGGAATGAGCAGTTCTTC. Drawing the rest from reference TRBV7-9 and TRBJ2-1, the complete variable domain is DTGVSQNPRHKITKRGQNVTFRCDPISEHNRLYWYRQTLGQGPEFLTYFQNEAQLEKSRLLSDRFSAERPKGSFSTLEIQRTEQGDSAMYLCASSTTSGNEQFFGPGTRLTVL.